The rows below give T cell receptor beta chains drawn from one sample of a study of T cells in Graves' hyperthyroidism and ophthalmopathy. TCRdb re-called the multiplex PCR reads through MiXCR, storing one row per CDR3 protein. This table has around 600,000 distinct CDR3 sequences, roughly 14% appearing once. Sequenced material: blood. The receptors stem from a woman between 25 and 40 years old with Graves' hyperthyroidism. CDR3s include the opening cysteine and the closing phenylalanine or tryptophan. The D gene is left open where the match is weak. For some rows the clone size is stated as once, few or many, or as a class when expanded; others skip it.

D	V	size	J	DNA	CDR3
TRBD1	TRBV6-1	few	TRBJ1-2	TGTGCCAGCAGTTCCACCGAAATGACCGGGACAGGTGTGCGGGGCACCTTC	CASSSTEMTGTGVRGTF
-	TRBV3-1	-	TRBJ2-7	TGTGCCAGCAGCCAAGGTAGTGGGGCCCGCTACGAGCAGTACTTC	CASSQGSGARYEQYF
-	TRBV10-3	few	TRBJ1-2	TGTGCCATCAGTAGTCCTAGTGAACGCGGTGGCTACACCTTC	CAISSPSERGGYTF
TRBD1	TRBV20-1	many	TRBJ2-1	TGCAGTGCTAGAGAGCTGTGGACAGGGGGCTTCGACAATGAGCAGTTCTTC	CSARELWTGGFDNEQFF
-	TRBV30	-	TRBJ2-2	TGTGCCTGGAGTGTGACTAGTTCGGGGACCGGGGAGCTGTTTTTT	CAWSVTSSGTGELFF
-	TRBV12-3/TRBV12-4	few	TRBJ2-7	TGTGCCAGCAGCCCGGGTTTTGTGCAGTACTTC	CASSPGFVQYF
-	TRBV7-2	few	TRBJ2-7	TGTGCCAGCAGCTTAGATATCCCCAGCGGGCCGGGCTACGAGCAGTACTTC	CASSLDIPSGPGYEQYF
-	TRBV6-1	few	TRBJ2-5	TGTGCCAGCATCCAAAGACAGGGAGGACAAGAGACCCAGTACTTC	CASIQRQGGQETQYF
TRBD2	TRBV14	-	TRBJ2-2	TGTGCCAGCAGCCGATTGGGACTAGCGGGACCCGGGGAGCTGTTTTTT	CASSRLGLAGPGELFF
-	TRBV3-1	many	TRBJ2-2	TGTGCCAGCAGCCAAGTGGGCGGAGCCGGGGAGCTGTTTTTT	CASSQVGGAGELFF
-	TRBV7-9	-	TRBJ2-1	TGTGCCAGCAGCCTTACCGAGGACGATGGGCAGTTCTTC	CASSLTEDDGQFF
TRBD1	TRBV5-1	many	TRBJ1-1	TGCGCCAGCAGCTCCCCAAATAGACAGGGGAAGAACACTGAAGCTTTCTTT	CASSSPNRQGKNTEAFF
-	TRBV7-2	few	TRBJ1-6	TGTGCCAGCAGCTTTGATCCGAATTCACCCCTCCACTTT	CASSFDPNSPLHF
TRBD1	TRBV6-1	many	TRBJ2-1	TGTGCCAGCAGTGAAAAGGCGGACAGGGCCTACAATGAGCAGTTCTTC	CASSEKADRAYNEQFF
-	TRBV15	many	TRBJ2-7	TGTGCCACCAGCAGAGAGCTTGGGGGGCTATCCTACGAGCAGTACTTC	CATSRELGGLSYEQYF
-	TRBV3-1	-	TRBJ2-2	TGTGCCAGCAGCCCCGGGTTAGTCCCCACCGGGGAGCTGTTTTTT	CASSPGLVPTGELFF
-	TRBV12-3/TRBV12-4	few	TRBJ1-4	TGTGCCAGCAGCAAGGACATAAGTAATGAAAAACTGTTTTTT	CASSKDISNEKLFF
TRBD1	TRBV27	-	TRBJ2-5	TGTGCCAGCAGAAACAGGGGAGACCTCCCCGAGACCCAGTACTTC	CASRNRGDLPETQYF
-	TRBV6-6	many	TRBJ2-1	TGTGCCAGCAGTTACTCGGGCGGGAAGAGCTCCTACAATGAGCAGTTCTTC	CASSYSGGKSSYNEQFF
-	TRBV28	many	TRBJ2-7	TGTGCCAGCAGTTCGTACAGATTATCCTACGAGCAGTACTTC	CASSSYRLSYEQYF
-	TRBV14	few	TRBJ1-2	TGTGCCAGCAGCCAATTACGGGACTATGGCTACACCTTC	CASSQLRDYGYTF
TRBD1	TRBV12-3/TRBV12-4	many	TRBJ2-7	TGTGCCAGCAGTTTTTTCGGACAGGGCGGACACGAGCAGTACTTC	CASSFFGQGGHEQYF
-	TRBV7-2	many	TRBJ2-5	TGTGCCAGCAGCTTAGCGTTTACCCTCCAAGAGACCCAGTACTTC	CASSLAFTLQETQYF
TRBD1	TRBV12-3/TRBV12-4	many	TRBJ2-7	TGTGCCAGCAGACGAGACAGGGCCCACGAGCAGTACTTC	CASRRDRAHEQYF
-	TRBV9	-	TRBJ2-5	TGTGCCAGCAGCGTAGTTTCTGGAGAGACCCAGTACTTC	CASSVVSGETQYF
TRBD1	TRBV7-2	-	TRBJ2-7	TGTGCCAGCAGCCCGACAGGGGCCCGGGGGAGCGCCGCCTACGAGCAGTACTTC	CASSPTGARGSAAYEQYF
-	TRBV7-6	many	TRBJ1-5	TGTGCCAGCAGCAACGGGCCCAATCAGCCCCAGCATTTT	CASSNGPNQPQHF
-	TRBV24-1	few	TRBJ1-2	TGTGCCACCAGTGACCGAAAAGGAGGGAGTGGATATGGCTACACCTTC	CATSDRKGGSGYGYTF
TRBD1	TRBV6-2/TRBV6-3	many	TRBJ2-1	TGTGCCAGCAGTAACAGGGGGTTCGATGAGCAGTTCTTC	CASSNRGFDEQFF
-	TRBV7-2	-	TRBJ2-1	TGTGCCAGCAGCCAAGAAATCACCCCCAGCTCCTACAATGAGCAGTTCTTC	CASSQEITPSSYNEQFF
-	TRBV20-1	-	TRBJ1-5	TGCAGTGCTGCCCTTTTATGGGATCAGCCCCAGCATTTT	CSAALLWDQPQHF
TRBD2	TRBV5-6	few	TRBJ2-2	TGTGCCAGCAGCTTGGTGTTAGCGGGAGTCGTCGGGGAGCTGTTTTTT	CASSLVLAGVVGELFF
TRBD2	TRBV9	-	TRBJ2-3	TGTGCCAGCAGCGTGGGCGGGGGGCGCGGCACAGATACGCAGTATTTT	CASSVGGGRGTDTQYF
-	TRBV10-1	-	TRBJ2-7	TGCGCCAGCAGTAGACAGATCTCCTACGAGCAGTACTTC	CASSRQISYEQYF
TRBD1	TRBV2	many	TRBJ1-2	TGTGCCAGCAGATCGGGACAGATACTCTATGGCTACACCTTC	CASRSGQILYGYTF
-	TRBV7-9	many	TRBJ2-1	TGTGCCAGCAGCCGAAGGGACCTCGACAATGAGCAGTTCTTC	CASSRRDLDNEQFF
-	TRBV7-3	many	TRBJ2-2	TGTGCCAGCAGCTTAGTTCCCCGACTTCCCGGGGAGCTGTTTTTT	CASSLVPRLPGELFF
-	TRBV30	few	TRBJ1-6	TGTGCCTGGAGTGTACGGGGGGTTGATTCACCCCTCCACTTT	CAWSVRGVDSPLHF
-	TRBV11-2	many	TRBJ2-1	TGTGCCAGCAGCTTATCCAGGGCGGACAATGAGCAGTTCTTC	CASSLSRADNEQFF
-	TRBV5-6	many	TRBJ2-3	TGTGCCAGCAGCCCCCTAGGGACTAGCACAGATACGCAGTATTTT	CASSPLGTSTDTQYF
TRBD2	TRBV6-2/TRBV6-3	-	TRBJ2-3	TGTGCCAGCAGTTACTCGACTAGCGGTCTTAAGGGTACGCAGTATTTT	CASSYSTSGLKGTQYF
-	TRBV7-3	many	TRBJ2-1	TGTGCCAGCAGCCGACACGGCGGGCCCAACTCCTACAATGAGCAGTTCTTC	CASSRHGGPNSYNEQFF
TRBD1	TRBV7-2	few	TRBJ2-1	TGTGCCAGCAACTACGGCCTCGGGACAGACCCCTACGAGCAGTTCTTC	CASNYGLGTDPYEQFF
-	TRBV3-1	many	TRBJ1-1	TGTGCCAGCAGCCCGTTCTCGGGGAACACTGAAGCTTTCTTT	CASSPFSGNTEAFF
-	TRBV5-1	few	TRBJ1-2	TGCGCCAGCAGCTTGGGAATGAGGACAGATGAACTATGGGGCTACACCTTC	CASSLGMRTDELWGYTF
TRBD2	TRBV10-1	many	TRBJ2-2	TGCGCCAGCAGTGAGTCGACTCGGACTAGCGGAGGGGCCGGGGAGCTGTTTTTT	CASSESTRTSGGAGELFF
-	TRBV4-3	few	TRBJ1-1	TGCGCCAGCAGCCAAGATCTAGCCGCAACTGAAGCTTTCTTT	CASSQDLAATEAFF
-	TRBV28	many	TRBJ2-7	TGTGCCAGCAGTGGGACTCTCATTTCCTACGAGCAGTACTTC	CASSGTLISYEQYF
-	TRBV30	many	TRBJ1-2	TGTGCCTGGACATTCGTATTAGGGGAAAACTATGGCTACACCTTC	CAWTFVLGENYGYTF
TRBD2	TRBV28	many	TRBJ2-3	TGTGCCAGCAGTCATCAAGCGGGAGGGGGTCCAGATACGCAGTATTTT	CASSHQAGGGPDTQYF
-	TRBV15	-	TRBJ2-7	TGTGCCACCAGCAAATTCCAGGGAGACGAGCAGTACTTC	CATSKFQGDEQYF
TRBD2	TRBV27	-	TRBJ2-7	TGTGCCAGCAGTTTAATAGTGGCGGGAGGGGCCCATGAGCAGTACTTC	CASSLIVAGGAHEQYF
-	TRBV6-2/TRBV6-3	many	TRBJ1-4	TGTGCCAGCAGCCGGGGAAATGAAAAACTGTTTTTT	CASSRGNEKLFF